This T cell receptor (beta chain) is from a study of blood T cell repertoires in COVID-19 (TCRdb year 2020). At the level of the whole study: Samples from collaborators originated in the United States, Italy and Spain and spanned both the acute and convalescent phases of COVID-19. Deeply sampled blood TCRbeta repertoires from subjects exposed to, actively infected with, or recovered from COVID-19 were included in the dataset. The prospective study material was composed of cDNA or gDNA derived from T cells, B-cell-depleted T cells, or PBMCs. The repertoires were released in a freely available public database intended as a resource for research on the immune response to SARS-CoV-2. The samples were drawn from two sources: the first 160 participants of the ongoing ImmuneRACE study, and 1,000 to 1,500 subjects contributed by 6 global collaborators. Where HLA class I and class II types were available, the types were taken from metadata supplied by the sample provider, not from assay-based typing. The sample metadata nearly always contained a de-identified subject ID, COVID-19 status, age in years and sex. Overall study outcomes, separate from this receptor: The amount of clinical and demographic metadata varied by source and participant and was provided uncurated.

Comments on this clone: Its target antigen remains unknown. Base qualities are not provided; no much larger clone lies one nucleotide away.

Each collaborating institution followed its own protocols to collect whole blood in K2EDTA tubes. For TCRbeta analysis, collaborators shipped samples as frozen whole blood, isolated PBMCs, or DNA extracted from either of those sample types. TCRbeta CDR3 regions were amplified from genomic DNA by means of the immunoSEQ Assay, a bias-controlled multiplex PCR. Concerning the study's data processing: The number of nucleated cells in each sample was estimated by amplification of reference gene primers within the assay. To quantify the absolute abundance of each unique TCRbeta CDR3 rearrangement, sequence reads were collapsed and filtered. For each sample, productive Simpson clonality was calculated as the square root of Simpson's diversity index over productive rearrangements. TCRdb's version of the immuneACCESS table is confined to in-frame rearrangements and falls short of the full clone set. An unresolved V gene accounts for under half of the shortfall where checked; the remainder is of unknown origin. V and J calls plus clone size are reproduced from that table; the DNA served to infer D and trimming. This sample has 15,000 to 20,000 clones in its table, and over 75% of those were observed once. The top ten constitute roughly 26% of the sample.

Sequencing was done on a sample of peripheral blood. The receptor was isolated from an older woman with active COVID-19.

Read as DNA, the sequence is TGTGCCAGCAGTGGCGACAGGCACGGCTACACCTTC. Its translation reads: CASSGDRHGYTF. The V and J genes are TRBV25-1 and TRBJ1-2, with a tentative D gene TRBD1 over 6 matching bases. V loses 4 bases of germline sequence and J loses 8 bases, and the interval between the two ends is 11 bases. For CDR1 and CDR2, the germline V gene lists MGHDK and SYGVNS. Reading from cysteine to phenylalanine, the CDR3 counts 12 amino acids. The sequence is cut down to CDR3 DNA, 36 bases in frame from base 1.